The entry that follows covers one T cell receptor (beta chain) sequence. Its recognized antigen is unknown. Qualities for individual bases were not recorded, and no much larger clone is one base off. The immunoSEQ Assay, a bias-controlled multiplex PCR, was used to amplify TCRbeta CDR3 regions from genomic DNA. Per the source publication's procedure: The number of nucleated cells in each sample was estimated from the amplification of reference gene primers within the assay. To quantify the absolute abundance of each unique TCRbeta CDR3 rearrangement, sequence reads were collapsed and filtered. For each sample, productive Simpson clonality was calculated by taking the square root of Simpson's diversity index across productive rearrangements. TCRdb obtained this table from immuneACCESS and retained in-frame rearrangements with V and J assigned. These tables miss some clones; where compared with another copy, unresolved V genes account for less than half of the shortfall, and the remainder is unexplained. Clone size and the V and J calls come from that table; the DNA yielded D and trimming. In this sample the table shows some 170,000 clones, about 88% of which occur a single time. The top ten clones comprise 0.85% to 1.2% of the sample.

The data originate from a study of blood T cell repertoires in COVID-19 (dated by TCRdb to about 2020). Study-level background: The collaborator samples originated in the United States, Italy and Spain and spanned the acute and convalescent phases of COVID-19. The material from the prospective study consisted of cDNA or gDNA derived from T cells, B-cell-depleted T cells, or PBMCs. Subjects who had been exposed to COVID-19, were actively infected with it, or had recovered from it provided the deeply sampled blood TCRbeta repertoires that made up the dataset. The repertoires were made available in a free public database intended to serve as a resource for research on the immune response to SARS-CoV-2. The samples were drawn from the first 160 participants of the ongoing ImmuneRACE study and from about 1,200 subjects provided by 6 global collaborators. A de-identified subject ID, COVID-19 status, age in years and sex were almost always included in the sample metadata. Where available, HLA class I and class II types were obtained from metadata supplied by the sample provider rather than from assay-based typing.

The collaborating institutions used their own protocols to collect whole blood in K2EDTA tubes. For TCRbeta analysis, collaborators shipped samples in one of three forms: frozen whole blood, isolated PBMCs, or DNA extracted from either of those sample types. The CDR3 covers 15 residues, taking in both the cysteine and the phenylalanine. The DNA shown is the 45-base CDR3, in frame from base 1. The germline V gene provides CDR1 SGHRS and CDR2 YFSETQ. V is shortened by 3 bases, J by 3 bases, and the region joining them spans 15 bases. Results and caveats for the whole study, not just this receptor: The amount of clinical and demographic metadata varied by source and participant and was provided uncurated.

The receptor chain draws on TRBV5-1 and TRBJ1-1; TRBD1 is perhaps the D gene, given 6 matching bases. Sequences were obtained from peripheral blood. This receptor was taken from a middle-aged man with acute or convalescent COVID-19. The nucleotide sequence reads TGCGCCAGCAGCTCTGCCGGGACAAGCTACACTGAAGCTTTCTTT. It translates to CASSSAGTSYTEAFF.